This is a list of T cell receptor beta chains from one sample in a study of HIV-infected children after antiretroviral therapy interruption. Using its own MiXCR run on the 3' RACE reads, TCRdb lists one record per CDR3 protein. The sample records about 86,000 distinct CDR3 sequences, around 6.9% being singletons. The source material was CD45RA+ CD4+ T cells from PBMCs, pooled from several time points, sampled from a donor given antiretroviral therapy, either interrupted or continuous. All receptors come from a pool of human donors with HIV. Each CDR3 is given with its conserved first and last residue. A D gene is named only where the DNA matches it firmly. Rows give clone size only sometimes, using once, few, many, or a class for an expanded clone.

J	V	size	D	CDR3	DNA
TRBJ2-3	TRBV24-1	many	TRBD1	CATSEGQGTDTQYF	TGTGCCACCAGTGAAGGACAGGGTACAGATACGCAGTATTTT
TRBJ1-5	TRBV7-4	many	NA	CASSVGTAYQPQHF	TGTGCCAGCAGCGTCGGGACGGCTTATCAGCCCCAGCATTTT
TRBJ1-2	TRBV10-3	few	TRBD1	CAIGMGQGRMDGYTF	TGTGCCATCGGAATGGGACAGGGAAGGATGGATGGCTACACCTTC
TRBJ2-3	TRBV14	NA	TRBD1	CASSVWTGATDTQYF	TGTGCCAGCAGCGTATGGACAGGCGCCACAGATACGCAGTATTTT
TRBJ2-4	TRBV29-1	once	NA	CSVDLGHIQYF	TGCAGCGTTGATCTAGGACACATTCAGTACTTC
TRBJ2-3	TRBV20-1	many	NA	CSASKLGDTQYF	TGCAGTGCTAGCAAACTGGGAGATACGCAGTATTTT
TRBJ2-5	TRBV20-1	many	TRBD2	CSAEGLGVETQYF	TGCAGTGCTGAGGGACTAGGTGTGGAGACCCAGTACTTC
TRBJ2-7	TRBV3-1	few	TRBD1	CASSQRSGQDHEQYF	TGTGCCAGCAGCCAGAGATCCGGACAGGACCACGAGCAGTACTTC
TRBJ2-3	TRBV12-3/TRBV12-4	many	TRBD1	CASSLGQGATDTQYF	TGTGCCAGCAGTTTGGGACAGGGGGCAACAGATACGCAGTATTTT
TRBJ1-1	TRBV20-1	NA	NA	CSARVAGRRKNTEAFF	TGCAGTGCTAGAGTCGCCGGCAGACGGAAGAACACTGAAGCTTTCTTT
TRBJ2-7	TRBV7-9	few	TRBD1	CASSKRTGYHEQYF	TGTGCCAGCAGCAAGAGGACAGGGTACCACGAGCAGTACTTC
TRBJ2-1	TRBV10-3	many	NA	CAIRQGRNSDNEQFF	TGTGCCATCAGACAAGGACGGAATAGCGACAATGAGCAGTTCTTC
TRBJ2-2	TRBV5-1	many	TRBD1	CASSPGTGIGELFF	TGCGCCAGCAGCCCGGGGACAGGCATCGGGGAGCTGTTTTTT
TRBJ1-1	TRBV6-5	many	NA	CASSSWGYNTEAFF	TGTGCCAGCAGTTCTTGGGGTTACAACACTGAAGCTTTCTTT
TRBJ2-2	TRBV9	many	TRBD2	CASSVALAGGIDTGELFF	TGTGCCAGCAGCGTAGCTCTAGCGGGGGGGATCGACACCGGGGAGCTGTTTTTT
TRBJ1-6	TRBV29-1	many	NA	CSVSHGGLNLPPLHF	TGCAGCGTTTCGCACGGAGGGCTAAATCTGCCACCCCTCCACTTT
TRBJ2-1	TRBV6-1	many	NA	CASSGQGLEQFF	TGTGCCAGCAGTGGGCAGGGCCTTGAGCAGTTCTTC
TRBJ2-7	TRBV10-3	many	NA	CAISSADRTAREQYF	TGTGCCATCAGTTCCGCGGACAGAACCGCCCGCGAGCAGTACTTC
TRBJ1-6	TRBV5-1	NA	TRBD1	CASSVPQGNNSPLHF	TGCGCCAGCAGCGTTCCACAGGGGAATAATTCACCCCTCCACTTT
TRBJ1-2	TRBV25-1	many	NA	CASSAQGPSGYTF	TGTGCCAGCAGTGCTCAGGGCCCTAGTGGCTACACCTTC
TRBJ1-1	TRBV6-6	many	NA	CAISNTGAGPEAFF	TGTGCCATAAGCAATACAGGTGCAGGGCCTGAAGCTTTCTTT
TRBJ2-7	TRBV6-2/TRBV6-3	many	NA	CASSLNRSPTTYEQYF	TGTGCCAGCAGCCTTAACAGGTCCCCGACAACCTACGAGCAGTACTTC
TRBJ1-5	TRBV7-2	few	NA	CASSFAGWGHFNQPQHF	TGTGCCAGCAGCTTCGCGGGGTGGGGACATTTTAATCAGCCCCAGCATTTT
TRBJ2-7	TRBV5-1	many	NA	CASSLGPPSSYEQYF	TGCGCCAGCAGCCTAGGACCGCCGAGCTCCTACGAGCAGTACTTC
TRBJ1-1	TRBV15	many	NA	CATSRVRGAMNTEAFF	TGTGCCACCAGCAGAGTACGGGGGGCAATGAACACTGAAGCTTTCTTT
TRBJ2-3	TRBV3-1	NA	NA	CASSRWVGDADTQYF	TGTGCCAGCAGCCGGTGGGTCGGGGACGCAGATACGCAGTATTTT
TRBJ1-5	TRBV19	many	NA	CASTGRTAHSNQPQHF	TGTGCCAGTACAGGAAGGACTGCTCATAGCAATCAGCCCCAGCATTTT
TRBJ2-4	TRBV30	many	TRBD2	CAWSVGGNIQYF	TGTGCCTGGAGTGTCGGGGGGAACATTCAGTACTTC
TRBJ2-3	TRBV4-2	NA	NA	CASSQEEGGPDTQYF	TGTGCCAGCAGCCAAGAAGAGGGGGGCCCAGATACGCAGTATTTT
TRBJ2-3	TRBV6-6	few	TRBD1	CASGDSAETLYF	TGTGCCAGCGGGGACAGTGCAGAAACGCTGTATTTT
TRBJ2-1	TRBV7-8	many	NA	CASSLNVLTGNEQFF	TGTGCCAGCAGCTTAAATGTTCTGACTGGGAATGAGCAGTTCTTC
TRBJ2-2	TRBV7-9	NA	NA	CASSFWTANTGELFF	TGTGCCAGCAGCTTCTGGACCGCGAACACCGGGGAGCTGTTTTTT
TRBJ1-1	TRBV5-1	many	NA	CASSTDPNTEAFF	TGCGCCAGCAGCACGGACCCGAACACTGAAGCTTTCTTT
TRBJ1-1	TRBV12-3/TRBV12-4	few	NA	CASSLMGTEAFF	TGTGCCAGCAGTTTAATGGGTACAGAAGCTTTCTTT
TRBJ2-7	TRBV6-4	many	TRBD1	CASPRLDRGIVCEQYF	TGTGCCAGTCCCAGGCTCGACAGGGGGATTGTCTGCGAGCAGTACTTC
TRBJ2-3	TRBV6-9	many	NA	CASSLLPDTQYF	TGTGCCAGCAGTCTCCTTCCAGATACGCAGTATTTT
TRBJ1-4	TRBV27	few	NA	CASSYKRGEKLFF	TGTGCCAGCAGTTATAAAAGGGGCGAAAAACTGTTTTTT
TRBJ1-2	TRBV29-1	many	NA	CSVNRDFYGYTF	TGCAGCGTTAATCGGGATTTCTATGGCTACACCTTC
TRBJ2-7	TRBV6-5	many	TRBD2	CASRSLAGLYEQYF	TGTGCCAGCAGATCCCTAGCGGGACTCTACGAGCAGTACTTC
TRBJ2-1	TRBV13	many	NA	CASSELGRSPSYNEQFF	TGTGCCAGCAGCGAGTTAGGTAGGAGTCCTTCCTACAATGAGCAGTTCTTC
TRBJ1-1	TRBV12-3/TRBV12-4	many	NA	CASTKGEYTEAFF	TGTGCCAGCACCAAGGGCGAATACACTGAAGCTTTCTTT
TRBJ2-7	TRBV20-1	many	NA	CSARVLAGSSEQYF	TGCAGTGCTAGAGTCCTTGCGGGAAGCTCCGAGCAGTACTTC